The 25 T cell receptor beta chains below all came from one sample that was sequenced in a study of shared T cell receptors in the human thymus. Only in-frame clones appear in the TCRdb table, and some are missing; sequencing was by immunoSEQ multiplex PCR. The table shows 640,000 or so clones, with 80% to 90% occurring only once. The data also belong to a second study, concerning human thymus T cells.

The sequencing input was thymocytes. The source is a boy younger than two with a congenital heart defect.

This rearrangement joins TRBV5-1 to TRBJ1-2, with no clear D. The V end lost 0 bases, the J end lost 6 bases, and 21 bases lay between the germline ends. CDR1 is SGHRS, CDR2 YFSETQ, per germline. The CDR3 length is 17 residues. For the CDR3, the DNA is TGCGCCAGCAGCTTGGGCCCCCGGGGAGGTAAAGGCAATGGCTACACCTTC. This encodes CASSLGPRGGKGNGYTF. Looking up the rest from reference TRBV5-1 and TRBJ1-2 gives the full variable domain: KAGVTQTPRYLIKTRGQQVTLSCSPISGHRSVSWYQQTPGQGLQFLFEYFSETQRNKGNFPGRFSGRQFSNSRSEMNVSTLELGDSALYLCASSLGPRGGKGNGYTFGSGTRLTVV.

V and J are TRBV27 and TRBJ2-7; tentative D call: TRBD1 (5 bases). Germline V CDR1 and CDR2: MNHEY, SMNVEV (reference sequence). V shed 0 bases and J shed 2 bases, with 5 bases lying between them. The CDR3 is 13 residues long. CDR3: CASSLSGAYEQYF. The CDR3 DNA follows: TGTGCCAGCAGTTTATCAGGGGCCTACGAGCAGTACTTC.

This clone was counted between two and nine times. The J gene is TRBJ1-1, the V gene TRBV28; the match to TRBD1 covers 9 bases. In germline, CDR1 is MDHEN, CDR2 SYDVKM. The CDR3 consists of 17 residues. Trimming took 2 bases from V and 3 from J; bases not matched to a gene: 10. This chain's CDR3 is CASSLPDRGVKDTEAFF. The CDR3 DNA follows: TGTGCCAGCAGTTTACCGGACAGGGGAGTTAAGGACACTGAAGCTTTCTTT. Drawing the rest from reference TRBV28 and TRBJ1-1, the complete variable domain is DVKVTQSSRYLVKRTGEKVFLECVQDMDHENMFWYRQDPGLGLRLIYFSYDVKMKEKGDIPEGYSVSREKKERFSLILESASTNQTSMYLCASSLPDRGVKDTEAFFGQGTRLTVV.

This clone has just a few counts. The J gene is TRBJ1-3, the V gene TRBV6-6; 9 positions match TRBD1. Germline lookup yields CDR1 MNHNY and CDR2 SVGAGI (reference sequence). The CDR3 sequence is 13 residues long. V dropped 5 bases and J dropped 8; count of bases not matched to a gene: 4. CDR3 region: CASSKQGADTIYF. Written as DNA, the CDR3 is TGTGCCAGCAGTAAACAGGGGGCGGACACCATATATTTT.

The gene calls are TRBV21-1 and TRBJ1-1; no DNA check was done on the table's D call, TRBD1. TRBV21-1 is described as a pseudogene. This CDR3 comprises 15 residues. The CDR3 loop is CASSSGTGADTEAFF. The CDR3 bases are TGTGCCAGCAGCTCCGGGACAGGGGCGGACACTGAAGCTTTCTTT.

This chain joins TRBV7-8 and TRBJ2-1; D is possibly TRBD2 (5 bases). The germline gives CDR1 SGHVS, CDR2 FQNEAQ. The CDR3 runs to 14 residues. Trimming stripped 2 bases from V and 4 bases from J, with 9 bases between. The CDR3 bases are TGTGCCAGCAGCTTATATAGCGATTACAATGAGCAGTTCTTC. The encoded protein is CASSLYSDYNEQFF.

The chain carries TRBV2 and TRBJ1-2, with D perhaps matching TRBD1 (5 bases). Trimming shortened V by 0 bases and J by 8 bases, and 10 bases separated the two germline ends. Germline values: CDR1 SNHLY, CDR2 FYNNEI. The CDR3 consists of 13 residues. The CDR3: CASSEAIGGGYTF. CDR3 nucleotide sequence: TGTGCCAGCAGTGAAGCCATTGGGGGGGGCTACACCTTC.

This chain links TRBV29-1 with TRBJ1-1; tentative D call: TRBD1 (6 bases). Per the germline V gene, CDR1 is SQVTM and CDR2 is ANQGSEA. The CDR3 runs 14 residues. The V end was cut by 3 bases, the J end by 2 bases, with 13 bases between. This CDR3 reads CSVEGAVVNTEAFF. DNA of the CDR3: TGCAGCGTTGAGGGGGCAGTGGTTAACACTGAAGCTTTCTTT.

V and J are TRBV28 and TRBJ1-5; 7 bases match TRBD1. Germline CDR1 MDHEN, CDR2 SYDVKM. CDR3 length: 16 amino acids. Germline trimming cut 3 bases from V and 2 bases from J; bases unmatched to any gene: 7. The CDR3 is CASSFHPRGGNQPQHF. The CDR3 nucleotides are TGTGCCAGCAGTTTCCACCCCAGGGGGGGCAATCAGCCCCAGCATTTT.

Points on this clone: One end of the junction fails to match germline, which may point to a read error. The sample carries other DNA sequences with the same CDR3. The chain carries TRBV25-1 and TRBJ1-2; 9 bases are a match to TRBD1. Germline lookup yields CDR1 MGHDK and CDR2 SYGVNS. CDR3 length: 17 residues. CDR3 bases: TGTGCCAGCAGTGAGGACAGGGGTGCCGGCTTTGACTACGGCTACACCTTC. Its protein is CASSEDRGAGFDYGYTF.

For the CDR3, the DNA is TGCGCCAGCAGCCAAGCAACAGGGTACCCCCACTATGGCTACACCTTC. Its protein is CASSQATGYPHYGYTF. The genes are TRBV4-3 and TRBJ1-2, with D possibly being TRBD1 (6 bases). This CDR3 spans 16 amino acids. Trimming removed 1 base from V and 3 bases from J, with 15 bases in between. Looked up from germline, CDR1 is LGHNA and CDR2 is YSLEER.

The CDR3 loop is CASSKDRGETQYF. In DNA form, the CDR3 reads TGTGCCAGCAGTAAAGACAGGGGAGAGACCCAGTACTTC. This chain uses TRBV6-4 with TRBJ2-5, with 8 bases matching TRBD1. The CDR3 extends over 13 amino acids. The germline V gene encodes CDR1 MRHNA and CDR2 SNTAGT. V gave up 5 bases and J gave up 4 bases; unmatched junction bases: 3.

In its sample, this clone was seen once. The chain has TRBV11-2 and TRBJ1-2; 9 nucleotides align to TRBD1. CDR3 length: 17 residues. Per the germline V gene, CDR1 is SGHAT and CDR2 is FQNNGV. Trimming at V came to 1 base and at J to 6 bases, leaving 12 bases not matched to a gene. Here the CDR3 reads CASSLALRDRVENGYTF. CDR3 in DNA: TGTGCCAGCAGCTTAGCCCTCCGGGACAGGGTAGAAAATGGCTACACCTTC.

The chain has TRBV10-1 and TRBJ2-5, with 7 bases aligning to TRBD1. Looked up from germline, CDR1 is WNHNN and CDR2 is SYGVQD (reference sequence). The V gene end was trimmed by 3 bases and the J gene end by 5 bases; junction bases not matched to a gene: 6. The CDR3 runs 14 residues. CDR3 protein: CASSEQGPPETQYF. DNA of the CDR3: TGCGCCAGCAGTGAACAGGGGCCTCCGGAGACCCAGTACTTC.

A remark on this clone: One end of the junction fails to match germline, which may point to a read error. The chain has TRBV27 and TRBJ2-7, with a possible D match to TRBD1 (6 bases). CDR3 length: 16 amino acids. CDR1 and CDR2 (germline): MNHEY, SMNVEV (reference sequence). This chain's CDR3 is CASSLSPDSPTYEQYF. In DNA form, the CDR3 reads TGTGCCAGCAGCTTATCACCGGACAGCCCCACCTACGAGCAGTACTTC.

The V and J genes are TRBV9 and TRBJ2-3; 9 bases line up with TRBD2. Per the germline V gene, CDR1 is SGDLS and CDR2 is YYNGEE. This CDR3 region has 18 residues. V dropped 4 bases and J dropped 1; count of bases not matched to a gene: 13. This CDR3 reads CASSPFGAGGPGTDTQYF. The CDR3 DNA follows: TGTGCCAGCAGCCCCTTCGGGGCGGGGGGGCCGGGCACAGATACGCAGTATTTT.

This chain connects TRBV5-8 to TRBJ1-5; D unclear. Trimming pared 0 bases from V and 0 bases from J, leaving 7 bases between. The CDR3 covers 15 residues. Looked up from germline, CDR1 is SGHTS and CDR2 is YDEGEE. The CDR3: CASSLGPYSNQPQHF. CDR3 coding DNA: TGTGCCAGCAGCTTGGGGCCGTATAGCAATCAGCCCCAGCATTTT.

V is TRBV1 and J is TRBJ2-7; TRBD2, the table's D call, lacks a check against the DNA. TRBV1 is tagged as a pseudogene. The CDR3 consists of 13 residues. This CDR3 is CTSSQGSYYEQYF. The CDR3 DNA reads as TGCACCAGCAGCCAAGGGTCCTACTACGAGCAGTACTTC.

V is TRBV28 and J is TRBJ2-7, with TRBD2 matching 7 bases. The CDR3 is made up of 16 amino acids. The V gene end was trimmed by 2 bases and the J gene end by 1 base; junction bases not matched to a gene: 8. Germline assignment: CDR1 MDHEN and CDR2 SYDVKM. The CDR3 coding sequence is TGTGCCAGCAGTTTAATCCTGGTGGGAGGGTCCTACGAGCAGTACTTC. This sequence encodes CASSLILVGGSYEQYF.

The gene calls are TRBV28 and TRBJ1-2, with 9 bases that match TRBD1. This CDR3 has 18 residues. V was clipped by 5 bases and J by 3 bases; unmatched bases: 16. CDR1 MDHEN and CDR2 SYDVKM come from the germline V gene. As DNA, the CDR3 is TGTGCCAGCAGTCCCATGTACACCGACAGGGGGAACGACTATGGCTACACCTTC. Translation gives CASSPMYTDRGNDYGYTF.

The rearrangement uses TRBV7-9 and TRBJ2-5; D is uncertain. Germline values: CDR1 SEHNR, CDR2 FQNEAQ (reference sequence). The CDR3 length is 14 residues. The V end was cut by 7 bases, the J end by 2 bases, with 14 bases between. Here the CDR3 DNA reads TGTGCCAGCAACTCTATAGCAGCACAAGAGACCCAGTACTTC. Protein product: CASNSIAAQETQYF.

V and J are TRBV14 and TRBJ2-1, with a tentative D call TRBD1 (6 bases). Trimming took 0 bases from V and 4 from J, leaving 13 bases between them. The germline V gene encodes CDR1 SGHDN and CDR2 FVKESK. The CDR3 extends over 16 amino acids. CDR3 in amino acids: CASSQDPRGDYNEQFF. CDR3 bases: TGTGCCAGCAGCCAAGATCCCAGGGGAGATTACAATGAGCAGTTCTTC.

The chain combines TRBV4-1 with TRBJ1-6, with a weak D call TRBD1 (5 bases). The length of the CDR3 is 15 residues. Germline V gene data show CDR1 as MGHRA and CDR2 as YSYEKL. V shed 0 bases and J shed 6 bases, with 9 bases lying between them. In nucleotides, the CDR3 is TGCGCCAGCAGCCAAGATCGGGGGTCTAATTCACCCCTCCACTTT. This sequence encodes CASSQDRGSNSPLHF.

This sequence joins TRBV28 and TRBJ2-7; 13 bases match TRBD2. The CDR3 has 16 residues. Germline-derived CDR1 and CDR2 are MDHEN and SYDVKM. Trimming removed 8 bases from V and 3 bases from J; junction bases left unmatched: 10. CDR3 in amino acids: CASHGLAGVSNYEQYF. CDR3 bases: TGTGCCAGCCATGGACTAGCGGGAGTCTCCAACTACGAGCAGTACTTC.

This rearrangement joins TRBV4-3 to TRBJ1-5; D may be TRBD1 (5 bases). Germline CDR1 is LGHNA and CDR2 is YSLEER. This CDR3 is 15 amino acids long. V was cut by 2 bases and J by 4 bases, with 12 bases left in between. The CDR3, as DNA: TGCGCCAGCAGCCAATATCAGGGTGGAAATCAGCCCCAGCATTTT. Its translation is CASSQYQGGNQPQHF.